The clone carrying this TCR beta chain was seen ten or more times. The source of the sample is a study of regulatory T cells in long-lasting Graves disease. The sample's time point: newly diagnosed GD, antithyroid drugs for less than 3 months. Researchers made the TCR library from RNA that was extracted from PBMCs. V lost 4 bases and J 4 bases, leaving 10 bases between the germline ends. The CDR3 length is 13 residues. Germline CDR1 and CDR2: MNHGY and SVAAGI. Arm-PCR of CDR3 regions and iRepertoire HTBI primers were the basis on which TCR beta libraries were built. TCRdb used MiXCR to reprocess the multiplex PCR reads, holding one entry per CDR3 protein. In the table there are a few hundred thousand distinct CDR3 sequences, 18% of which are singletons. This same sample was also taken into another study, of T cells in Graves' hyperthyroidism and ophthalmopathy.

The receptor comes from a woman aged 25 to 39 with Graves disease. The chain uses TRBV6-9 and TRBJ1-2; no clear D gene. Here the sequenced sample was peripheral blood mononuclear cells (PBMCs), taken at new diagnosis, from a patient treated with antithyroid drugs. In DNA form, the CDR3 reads TGTGCCAGCAGTTTGAGGGTCCCCTATGGCTACACCTTC. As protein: CASSLRVPYGYTF.